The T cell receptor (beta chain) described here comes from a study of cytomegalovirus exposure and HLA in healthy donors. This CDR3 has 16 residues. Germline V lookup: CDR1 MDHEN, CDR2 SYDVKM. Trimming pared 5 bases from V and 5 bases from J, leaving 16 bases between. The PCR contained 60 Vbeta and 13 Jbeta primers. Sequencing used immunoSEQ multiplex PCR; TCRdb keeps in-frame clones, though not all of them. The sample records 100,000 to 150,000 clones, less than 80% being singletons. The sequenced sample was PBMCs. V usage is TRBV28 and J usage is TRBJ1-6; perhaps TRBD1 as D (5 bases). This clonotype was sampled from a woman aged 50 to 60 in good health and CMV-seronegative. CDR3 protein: CASSLWGRLDNSPLHF. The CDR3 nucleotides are TGTGCCAGCAGTCTCTGGGGGAGGCTCGATAATTCACCCCTCCACTTT.